One sample yielded the 22 T cell receptor beta chains listed below, sequenced in a study of blood T cell repertoires in COVID-19. Here immunoSEQ multiplex PCR was the method, and the copy in TCRdb shows in-frame clones only, minus some. The table shows some 340,000 clones, with 85% occurring only once. Material: peripheral blood. Receptors originate from a woman aged 18-35 years with acute or convalescent COVID-19.

This clone was detected once. V and J are TRBV2 and TRBJ1-4, with 8 bases matching TRBD1. CDR1 is SNHLY and CDR2 is FYNNEI in the germline V gene. The V segment lost 5 bases and the J segment 7 bases; nucleotides outside the gene matches: 9. The CDR3 covers 15 residues. CDR3 region: CASSKSQGVGEKLFF. Written as DNA, the CDR3 is TGTGCCAGCAGTAAATCACAGGGGGTTGGTGAAAAACTGTTTTTT.

The chain carries TRBV2 and TRBJ2-2, with D possibly matching TRBD1 (5 bases). The CDR3 is made up of 14 amino acids. Germline V gene sequence: CDR1 SNHLY, CDR2 FYNNEI. The V and J ends lost 4 bases and 1 base respectively, with 7 bases between them. CDR3 sequence: CASSVQGNTGELFF. The CDR3 nucleotides are TGTGCCAGCAGTGTCCAGGGGAACACCGGGGAGCTGTTTTTT.

The chain links TRBV28 to TRBJ1-2, with D unclear. Germline V gene data show CDR1 as MDHEN and CDR2 as SYDVKM. Trimming left V 2 bases short and J 3 bases short, with 10 bases between. CDR3 length: 14 amino acids. CDR3 sequence reads: CASSLSRWDYGYTF. The DNA for the CDR3 is TGTGCCAGCAGTTTAAGCAGGTGGGACTATGGCTACACCTTC.

The chain joins TRBV5-4 to TRBJ1-4; D call uncertain. Germline V CDR1 and CDR2: SGHNT, YYREEE (reference sequence). CDR3 size: 15 residues. The V gene lost 2 bases and the J gene lost 0 bases, with 8 bases spanning the gap. The CDR3 loop is CASSLKEATNEKLFF. The DNA for the CDR3 is TGTGCCAGCAGCTTAAAGGAGGCAACTAATGAAAAACTGTTTTTT.

This chain uses TRBV30 with TRBJ2-6, with 8 bases that match TRBD1. V shed 0 bases and J 1 base; nucleotides not matched to a gene: 2. Germline V CDR1 and CDR2: GTSNPN, SVGIG (reference sequence). The CDR3 is 16 amino acids. The CDR3 coding sequence is TGTGCCTGGAGTGTCCACAGGGGGTCTGGGGCCAACGTCCTGACTTTC. The encoded protein is CAWSVHRGSGANVLTF.

The chain carries TRBV2 and TRBJ1-1; no definite D call. CDR1 and CDR2 from the germline V gene are SNHLY and FYNNEI. The CDR3 totals 11 residues. Trimming pared 7 bases from V and 2 bases from J, leaving 5 bases between. In DNA form, the CDR3 reads TGTGCCAGCATCCTTAACACTGAAGCTTTCTTT. This sequence encodes CASILNTEAFF.

The J gene is TRBJ2-7, the V gene TRBV9; TRBD1 agrees at 7 bases. J gave up 2 bases and V 4 bases, and 9 bases lay outside the gene matches. The CDR3 contains 15 residues. In germline, CDR1 is SGDLS, CDR2 YYNGEE. The CDR3 here is CASSPPRGLPYEQYF. DNA of the CDR3: TGTGCCAGCAGCCCCCCCAGGGGGTTACCCTACGAGCAGTACTTC. Full variable domain (remainder filled in from reference TRBV9 and TRBJ2-7): DSGVTQTPKHLITATGQRVTLRCSPRSGDLSVYWYQQSLDQGLQFLIQYYNGEERAKGNILERFSAQQFPDLHSELNLSSLELGDSALYFCASSPPRGLPYEQYFGPGTRLTVT.

The chain couples TRBV7-3 to TRBJ2-3; the D gene is possibly TRBD2 (7 bases). V lost 1 base, J lost 6 bases, and 8 bases lay in between. Germline CDR1 SGHTA, CDR2 FQGTGA. The CDR3 length is 13 residues. The CDR3 DNA follows: TGTGCCAGCAGCTTAAGCGGGGGCGATACGCAGTATTTT. Protein: CASSLSGGDTQYF.

The V gene is TRBV27, the J gene TRBJ1-2, with 10 bases identical to TRBD1. V was clipped by 3 bases and J by 4 bases; unmatched bases: 5. CDR3 size: 15 residues. CDR1 and CDR2 from the germline V gene are MNHEY and SMNVEV (reference sequence). This CDR3 is CASSLTGGLVYGYTF. The CDR3 nucleotides read TGTGCCAGCAGTTTGACAGGGGGCCTTGTCTATGGCTACACCTTC.

The J gene is TRBJ1-2, the V gene TRBV3-1 (or the pseudogene TRBV3-2); TRBD1 agrees at 9 bases. The ends lost 6 bases at V and 6 bases at J; junction bases unmatched: 11. Germline V gene sequence: CDR1 LGHDT, CDR2 YNNKEL (reference sequence). CDR3 length equals 15 residues. CDR3 sequence: CASRRGRDRVDGYTF. Written as DNA, the CDR3 is TGTGCCAGCAGACGAGGCCGGGACAGGGTTGATGGCTACACCTTC.

The J gene is TRBJ2-2, the V gene TRBV6-5, with D possibly matching TRBD2 (5 bases). This CDR3 has 11 amino acids. Germline V gene lookup returns CDR1 MNHEY and CDR2 SVGAGI. The germline V and J ends were trimmed by 6 bases and 8 bases, with 7 bases remaining between them. The DNA of the CDR3 is TGTGCCAGCAGCTGGGAGGGGGAGCTGTTTTTT. Translation: CASSWEGELFF.

This chain connects TRBV29-1 to TRBJ2-3; 8 bases match TRBD2. Germline CDR1 SQVTM, CDR2 ANQGSEA. With 1 base clipped from V and 1 base from J, the junction kept 19 bases outside the gene matches. This CDR3 has 20 amino acids. The chain's CDR3 is CSVEGGDYLVREGGTDTQYF. DNA for the CDR3: TGCAGCGTTGAAGGAGGAGACTATCTGGTTCGGGAGGGTGGCACAGATACGCAGTATTTT.

By its share, this clone is medium-sized. The chain links TRBV2 to TRBJ2-3; 11 bases line up with TRBD2. CDR1 and CDR2 from the germline V gene are SNHLY and FYNNEI. CDR3 length: 20 amino acids. The V segment lost 4 bases and the J segment 1 base; nucleotides outside the gene matches: 16. DNA of the CDR3: TGTGCCAGCAGTGCGACGACTAGCGGGGAGGTAGTATTGGGCACAGATACGCAGTATTTT. Its protein product is CASSATTSGEVVLGTDTQYF. Full variable domain (rest looked up from reference TRBV2 and TRBJ2-3): EPEVTQTPSHQVTQMGQEVILRCVPISNHLYFYWYRQILGQKVEFLVSFYNNEISEKSEIFDDQFSVERPDGSNFTLKIRSTKLEDSAMYFCASSATTSGEVVLGTDTQYFGPGTRLTVL.

This chain connects TRBV7-3 to TRBJ2-3; TRBD2 matches 12 bases. CDR3 length: 16 amino acids. Germline CDR1 reads SGHTA; CDR2 reads FQGTGA. V was clipped by 5 bases and J by 6 bases; unmatched bases: 9. The CDR3 spells CASSPGLAGQGDTQYF. Here the CDR3 DNA reads TGTGCCAGCAGCCCGGGACTAGCGGGTCAAGGGGATACGCAGTATTTT.

The chain couples TRBV3-1 (or the pseudogene TRBV3-2) to TRBJ1-5, with TRBD1 matching over 9 bases. CDR1 is LGHDT and CDR2 is YNNKEL in the germline V gene (reference sequence). The CDR3 covers 16 residues. The V gene end was trimmed by 4 bases and the J gene end by 2 bases; junction bases not matched to a gene: 6. The CDR3 spells CASSPSDRGGNQPQHF. The CDR3 nucleotides read TGTGCCAGCAGCCCTTCGGACAGGGGAGGCAATCAGCCCCAGCATTTT.

The gene calls are TRBV9 and TRBJ1-5; unclear D gene. The CDR3 spans 14 residues. Germline loops: CDR1 SGDLS, CDR2 YYNGEE. Trimming left V 0 bases short and J 6 bases short, with 10 bases between. The CDR3 protein is CASSVEGGSQPQHF. CDR3 nucleotide sequence: TGTGCCAGCAGCGTAGAGGGAGGGTCTCAGCCCCAGCATTTT.

V usage is TRBV5-1 and J usage is TRBJ2-3, with TRBD1 identical over 11 bases. CDR3 length: 15 amino acids. Germline CDR1 reads SGHRS; CDR2 reads YFSETQ. V lost 2 bases and J lost 4; bases outside the gene matches: 3. CDR3 loop: CASSFRTGGPDTQYF. In DNA, the CDR3 is TGCGCCAGCAGCTTCCGGACAGGGGGCCCAGATACGCAGTATTTT. The full variable domain, its missing parts supplied by reference TRBV5-1 and TRBJ2-3, is KAGVTQTPRYLIKTRGQQVTLSCSPISGHRSVSWYQQTPGQGLQFLFEYFSETQRNKGNFPGRFSGRQFSNSRSEMNVSTLELGDSALYLCASSFRTGGPDTQYFGPGTRLTVL.

In this sample, this clone turned up once. The genes are TRBV5-1 and TRBJ2-1; TRBD1 aligns across 9 bases. Per the germline V gene, CDR1 is SGHRS and CDR2 is YFSETQ. J gave up 5 bases and V 0 bases, and 9 bases lay outside the gene matches. This CDR3 has 17 amino acids. The CDR3 is CASSLGPTGTGNNEQFF. The CDR3 DNA reads as TGCGCCAGCAGCTTGGGGCCAACCGGGACAGGGAACAATGAGCAGTTCTTC. The whole variable domain, remainder taken from reference TRBV5-1 and TRBJ2-1, is KAGVTQTPRYLIKTRGQQVTLSCSPISGHRSVSWYQQTPGQGLQFLFEYFSETQRNKGNFPGRFSGRQFSNSRSEMNVSTLELGDSALYLCASSLGPTGTGNNEQFFGPGTRLTVL.

The V gene is TRBV2, the J gene TRBJ1-2; 9 bases are a match to TRBD1. V gave up 5 bases and J gave up 2 bases; unmatched junction bases: 6. CDR3 length: 15 amino acids. Germline V gives CDR1 SNHLY, CDR2 FYNNEI. CDR3 in amino acids: CASSRTGQGNYGYTF. The CDR3 DNA reads TGTGCCAGCAGTCGTACCGGACAGGGGAACTATGGCTACACCTTC.

This rearrangement joins TRBV11-2 to TRBJ2-5, with D uncertain. The CDR3 is made up of 13 amino acids. Trimming took off 8 bases at V and 5 bases at J, with 15 bases between the two ends. Germline CDR1 SGHAT, CDR2 FQNNGV. The CDR3 reads CASYSPRVETQYF. The CDR3 coding sequence is TGTGCCAGCTACTCACCTAGAGTCGAGACCCAGTACTTC.

The CDR3 spells CASSESSDRGSYGYTF. CDR3 DNA: TGCGCCAGCAGTGAGTCCTCGGACAGGGGGTCCTATGGCTACACCTTC. J is TRBJ1-2 and V is TRBV10-1; TRBD1 matches at 10 bases. V was pared by 0 bases and J by 4 bases, with 5 bases of the junction left unmatched. The CDR3 runs to 16 residues. CDR1 and CDR2 from the germline V gene are WNHNN and SYGVQD (reference sequence).

The V gene is TRBV7-6, the J gene TRBJ2-1, with 12 bases lining up with TRBD2. CDR1 and CDR2 from the germline V gene are SGHVS and FNYEAQ. The CDR3 totals 15 residues. Unmatched junction bases numbered 6, after V lost 5 bases and J lost 7 bases. CDR3 sequence (DNA): TGTGCCAGCAGCCGTCTAGCGGGGGGGCGAAATGAGCAGTTCTTC. Its protein product is CASSRLAGGRNEQFF.